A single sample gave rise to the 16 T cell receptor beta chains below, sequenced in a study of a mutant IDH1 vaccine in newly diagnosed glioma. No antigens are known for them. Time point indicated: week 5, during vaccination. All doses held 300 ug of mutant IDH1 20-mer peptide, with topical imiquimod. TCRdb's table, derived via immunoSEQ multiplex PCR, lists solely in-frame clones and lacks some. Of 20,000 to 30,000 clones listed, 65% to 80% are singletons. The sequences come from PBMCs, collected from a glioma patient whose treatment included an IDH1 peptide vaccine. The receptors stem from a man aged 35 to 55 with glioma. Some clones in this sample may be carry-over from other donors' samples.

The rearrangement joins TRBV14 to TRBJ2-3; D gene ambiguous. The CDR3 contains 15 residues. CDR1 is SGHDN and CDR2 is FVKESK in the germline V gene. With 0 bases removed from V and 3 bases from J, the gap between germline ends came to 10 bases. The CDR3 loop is CASSQDPGQTDTQYF. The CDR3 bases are TGTGCCAGCAGCCAAGATCCCGGCCAAACAGATACGCAGTATTTT. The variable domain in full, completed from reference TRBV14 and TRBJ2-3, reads EAGVTQFPSHSVIEKGQTVTLRCDPISGHDNLYWYRRVMGKEIKFLLHFVKESKQDESGMPNNRFLAERTGGTYSTLKVQPAELEDSGVYFCASSQDPGQTDTQYFGPGTRLTVL.

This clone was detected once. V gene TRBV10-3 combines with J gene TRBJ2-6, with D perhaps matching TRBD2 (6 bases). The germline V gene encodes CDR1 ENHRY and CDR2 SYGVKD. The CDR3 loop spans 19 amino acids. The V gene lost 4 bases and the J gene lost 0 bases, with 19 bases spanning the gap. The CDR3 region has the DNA TGTGCCATCAGTGGATCTCCTCCGGGACTGAACTCTGGGGCCAACGTCCTGACTTTC. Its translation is CAISGSPPGLNSGANVLTF.

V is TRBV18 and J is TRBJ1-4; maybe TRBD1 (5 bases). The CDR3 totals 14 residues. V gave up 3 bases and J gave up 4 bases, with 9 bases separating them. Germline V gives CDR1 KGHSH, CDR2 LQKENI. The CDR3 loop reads CASSPRQHNEKLFF. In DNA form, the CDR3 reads TGTGCCAGCTCACCGAGACAGCATAATGAAAAACTGTTTTTT.

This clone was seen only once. CDR3 sequence reads: CASSFSGPGSPLHF. The CDR3 coding sequence is TGTGCCAGCAGCTTTTCAGGGCCAGGGTCACCCCTCCACTTT. The gene calls are TRBV11-2 and TRBJ1-6; weak D call: TRBD1 (5 bases). The CDR3 has 14 residues. Per the germline V gene, CDR1 is SGHAT and CDR2 is FQNNGV. Trimming cost V 3 bases and J 10 bases, with 13 bases left between them.

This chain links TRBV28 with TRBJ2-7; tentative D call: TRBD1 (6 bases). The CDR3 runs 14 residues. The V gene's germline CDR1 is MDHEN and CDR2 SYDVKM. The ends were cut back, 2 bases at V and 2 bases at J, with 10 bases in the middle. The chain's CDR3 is CASSLPDRPYEQYF. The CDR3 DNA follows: TGTGCCAGCAGTTTACCCGACAGGCCCTACGAGCAGTACTTC. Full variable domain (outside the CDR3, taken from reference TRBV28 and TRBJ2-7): DVKVTQSSRYLVKRTGEKVFLECVQDMDHENMFWYRQDPGLGLRLIYFSYDVKMKEKGDIPEGYSVSREKKERFSLILESASTNQTSMYLCASSLPDRPYEQYFGPGTRLTVT.

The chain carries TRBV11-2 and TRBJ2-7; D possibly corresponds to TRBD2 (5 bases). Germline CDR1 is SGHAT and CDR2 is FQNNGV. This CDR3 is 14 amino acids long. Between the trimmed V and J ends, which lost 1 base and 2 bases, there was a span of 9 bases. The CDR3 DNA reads TGTGCCAGCAGCTTAGTAGAGGGCCCCTACGAGCAGTACTTC. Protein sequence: CASSLVEGPYEQYF.

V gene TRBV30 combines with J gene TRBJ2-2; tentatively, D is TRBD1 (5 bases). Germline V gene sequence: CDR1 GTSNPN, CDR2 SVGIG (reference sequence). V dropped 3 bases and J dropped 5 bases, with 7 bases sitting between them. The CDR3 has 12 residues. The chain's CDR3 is CAWRSGTGELFF. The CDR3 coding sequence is TGTGCCTGGAGATCAGGGACCGGGGAGCTGTTTTTT. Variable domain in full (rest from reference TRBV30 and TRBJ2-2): SQTIHQWPATLVQPVGSPLSLECTVEGTSNPNLYWYRQAAGRGLQLLFYSVGIGQISSEVPQNLSASRPQDRQFILSSKKLLLSDSGFYLCAWRSGTGELFFGEGSRLTVL.

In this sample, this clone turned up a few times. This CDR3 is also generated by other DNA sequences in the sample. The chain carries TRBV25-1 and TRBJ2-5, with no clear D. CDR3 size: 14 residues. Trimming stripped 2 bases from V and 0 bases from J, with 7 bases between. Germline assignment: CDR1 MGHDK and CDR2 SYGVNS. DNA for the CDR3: TGTGCCAGCAGTGAACGTGGCCACCAAGAGACCCAGTACTTC. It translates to CASSERGHQETQYF.

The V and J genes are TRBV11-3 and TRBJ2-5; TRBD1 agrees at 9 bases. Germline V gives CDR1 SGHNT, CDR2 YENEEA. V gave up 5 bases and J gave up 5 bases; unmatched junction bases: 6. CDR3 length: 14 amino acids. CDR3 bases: TGTGCCAGCAGCCCAGGACAGGGGCGGGAGACCCAGTACTTC. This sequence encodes CASSPGQGRETQYF.

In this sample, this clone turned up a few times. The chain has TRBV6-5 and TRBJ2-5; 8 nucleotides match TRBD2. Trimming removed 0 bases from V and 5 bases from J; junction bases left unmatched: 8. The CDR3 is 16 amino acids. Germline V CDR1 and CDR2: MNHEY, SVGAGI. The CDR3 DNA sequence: TGTGCCAGCAGTTACTCGGGACTAGGAGTGAGGGAGACCCAGTACTTC. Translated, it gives CASSYSGLGVRETQYF.

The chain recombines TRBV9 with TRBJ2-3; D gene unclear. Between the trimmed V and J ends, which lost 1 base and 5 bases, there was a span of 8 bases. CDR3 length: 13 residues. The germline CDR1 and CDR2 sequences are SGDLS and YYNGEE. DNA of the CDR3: TGTGCCAGCAGCGTATCGGCGTTAGATACGCAGTATTTT. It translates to CASSVSALDTQYF. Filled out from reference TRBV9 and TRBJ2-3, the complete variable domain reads DSGVTQTPKHLITATGQRVTLRCSPRSGDLSVYWYQQSLDQGLQFLIQYYNGEERAKGNILERFSAQQFPDLHSELNLSSLELGDSALYFCASSVSALDTQYFGPGTRLTVL.

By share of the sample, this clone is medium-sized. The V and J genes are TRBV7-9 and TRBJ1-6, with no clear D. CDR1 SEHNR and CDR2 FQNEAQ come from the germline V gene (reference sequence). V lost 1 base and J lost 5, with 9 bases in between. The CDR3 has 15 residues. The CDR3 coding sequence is TGTGCCAGCAGCTTAGGACACACAAATAATTCACCCCTCCACTTT. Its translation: CASSLGHTNNSPLHF.

This CDR3 is CASKGENPAGEQYF. The DNA for the CDR3 is TGCGCCAGCAAGGGGGAAAATCCGGCGGGGGAGCAGTACTTC. The chain employs TRBV5-1 and TRBJ2-7; either TRBD1 or TRBD2 may fit D (6 bases each). The length of the CDR3 is 14 residues. Deletions cut 6 bases from V and 7 bases from J, with 20 bases between. Germline loops: CDR1 SGHRS, CDR2 YFSETQ.

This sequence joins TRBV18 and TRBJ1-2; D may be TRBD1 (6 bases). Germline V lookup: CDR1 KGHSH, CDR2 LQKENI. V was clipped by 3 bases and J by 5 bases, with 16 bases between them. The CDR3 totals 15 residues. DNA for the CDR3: TGTGCCAGCTCACCCCAATCCGGGGGCAGTTATGGCTACACCTTC. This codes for CASSPQSGGSYGYTF.

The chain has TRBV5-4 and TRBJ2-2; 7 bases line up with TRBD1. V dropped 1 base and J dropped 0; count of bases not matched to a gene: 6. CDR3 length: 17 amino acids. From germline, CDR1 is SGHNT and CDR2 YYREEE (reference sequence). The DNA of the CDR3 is TGTGCCAGCAGCTTGATGGGACAGCTCGCGAACACCGGGGAGCTGTTTTTT. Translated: CASSLMGQLANTGELFF.

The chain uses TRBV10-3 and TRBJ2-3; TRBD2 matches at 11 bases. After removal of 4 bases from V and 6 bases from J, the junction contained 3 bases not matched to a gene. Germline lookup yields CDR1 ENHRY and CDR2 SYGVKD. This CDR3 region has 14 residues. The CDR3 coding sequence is TGTGCCATCAGTGCTAGCGGGGGGCGGGATACGCAGTATTTT. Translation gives CAISASGGRDTQYF.